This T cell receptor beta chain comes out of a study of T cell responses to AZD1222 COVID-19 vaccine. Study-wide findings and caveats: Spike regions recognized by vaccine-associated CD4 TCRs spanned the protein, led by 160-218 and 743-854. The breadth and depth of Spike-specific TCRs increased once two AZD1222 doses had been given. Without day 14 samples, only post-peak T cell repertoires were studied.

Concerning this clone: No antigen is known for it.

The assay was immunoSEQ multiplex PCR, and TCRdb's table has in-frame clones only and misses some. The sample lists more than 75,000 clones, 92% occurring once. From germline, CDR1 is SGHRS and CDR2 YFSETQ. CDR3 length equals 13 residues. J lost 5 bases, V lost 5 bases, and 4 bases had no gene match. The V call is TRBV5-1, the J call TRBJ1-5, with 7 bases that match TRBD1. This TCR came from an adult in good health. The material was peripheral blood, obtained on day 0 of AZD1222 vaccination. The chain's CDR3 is CASRTGTDQPQHF. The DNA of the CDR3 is TGCGCCAGCAGAACCGGGACAGATCAGCCCCAGCATTTT.